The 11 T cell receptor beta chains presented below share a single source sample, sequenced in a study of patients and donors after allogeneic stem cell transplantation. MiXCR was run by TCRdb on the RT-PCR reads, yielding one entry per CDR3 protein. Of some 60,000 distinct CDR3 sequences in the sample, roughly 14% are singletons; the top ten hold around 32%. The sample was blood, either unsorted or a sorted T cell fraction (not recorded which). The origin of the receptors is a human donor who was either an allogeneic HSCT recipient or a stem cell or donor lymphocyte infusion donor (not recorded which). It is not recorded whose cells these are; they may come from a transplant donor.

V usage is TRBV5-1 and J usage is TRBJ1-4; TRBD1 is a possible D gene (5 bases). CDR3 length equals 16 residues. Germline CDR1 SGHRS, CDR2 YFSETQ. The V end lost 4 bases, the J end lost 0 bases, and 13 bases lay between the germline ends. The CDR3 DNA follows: TGCGCCAGCAGCCTTACGGACATTTCAACTAATGAAAAACTGTTTTTT. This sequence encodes CASSLTDISTNEKLFF.

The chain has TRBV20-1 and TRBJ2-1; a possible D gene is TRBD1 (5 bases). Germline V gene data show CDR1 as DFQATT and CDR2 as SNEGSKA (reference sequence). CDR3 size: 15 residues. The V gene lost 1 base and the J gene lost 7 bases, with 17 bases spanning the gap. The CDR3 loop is CSARVWGGSGNEQFF. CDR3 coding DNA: TGCAGTGCTAGAGTTTGGGGCGGTTCTGGAAATGAGCAGTTCTTC.

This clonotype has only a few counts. CDR3 sequence: CAISEAQGEHYNEQFF. The CDR3 DNA follows: TGTGCCATCAGTGAAGCTCAGGGAGAGCATTACAATGAGCAGTTCTTC. The chain links TRBV10-3 to TRBJ2-1; D is perhaps TRBD1 or TRBD2 (5 bases each). The CDR3 is 16 amino acids. The V end was cut by 3 bases, the J end by 4 bases, with 16 bases between. Germline CDR1 ENHRY, CDR2 SYGVKD.

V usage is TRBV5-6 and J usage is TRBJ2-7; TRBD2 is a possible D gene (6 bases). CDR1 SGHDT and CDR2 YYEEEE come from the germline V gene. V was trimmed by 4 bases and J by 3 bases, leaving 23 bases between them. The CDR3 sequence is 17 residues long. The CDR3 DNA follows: TGTGCCAGCAGCGCCCTAATCTTACCGGGAGCGATCTACGAGCAGTACTTC. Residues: CASSALILPGAIYEQYF. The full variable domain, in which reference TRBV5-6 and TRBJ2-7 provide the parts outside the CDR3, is DAGVTQSPTHLIKTRGQQVTLRCSPKSGHDTVSWYQQALGQGPQFIFQYYEEEERQRGNFPDRFSGHQFPNYSSELNVNALLLGDSALYLCASSALILPGAIYEQYFGPGTRLTVT.

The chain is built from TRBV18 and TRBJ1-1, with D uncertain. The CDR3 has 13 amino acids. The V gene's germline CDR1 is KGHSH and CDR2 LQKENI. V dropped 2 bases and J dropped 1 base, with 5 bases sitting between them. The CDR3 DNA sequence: TGTGCCAGCTCACCAACCGCGAACACTGAAGCTTTCTTT. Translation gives CASSPTANTEAFF.

CDR3 nucleotides: TGTGCCAGCAGCCAAGATTCAGGGACTCCTGAATGGGGGCTCTACGAGCAGTACTTC. Translation gives CASSQDSGTPEWGLYEQYF. The chain has TRBV14 and TRBJ2-7, with D perhaps matching TRBD1 or TRBD2 (6 bases each). CDR1 and CDR2 (germline): SGHDN, FVKESK. V was shortened by 0 bases and J by 3 bases, with 24 bases between the two germline ends. This CDR3 has 19 residues.

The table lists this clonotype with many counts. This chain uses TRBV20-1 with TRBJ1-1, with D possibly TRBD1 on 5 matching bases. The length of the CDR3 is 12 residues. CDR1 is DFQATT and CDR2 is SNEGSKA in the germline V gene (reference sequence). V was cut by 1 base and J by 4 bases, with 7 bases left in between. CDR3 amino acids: CSARGRGTEAFF. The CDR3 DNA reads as TGCAGTGCTAGAGGGAGGGGCACTGAAGCTTTCTTT.

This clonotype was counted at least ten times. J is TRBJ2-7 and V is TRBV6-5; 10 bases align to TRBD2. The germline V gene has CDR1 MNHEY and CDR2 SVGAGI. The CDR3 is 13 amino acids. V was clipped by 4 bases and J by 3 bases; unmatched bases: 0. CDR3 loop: CASSWTSGYEQYF. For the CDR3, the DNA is TGTGCCAGCAGTTGGACTAGCGGCTACGAGCAGTACTTC.

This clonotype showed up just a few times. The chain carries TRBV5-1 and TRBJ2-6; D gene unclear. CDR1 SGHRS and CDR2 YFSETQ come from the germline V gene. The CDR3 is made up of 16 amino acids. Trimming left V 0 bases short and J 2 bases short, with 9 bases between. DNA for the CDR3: TGCGCCAGCAGCTTGGAAGCAGGTCCTGGGGCCAACGTCCTGACTTTC. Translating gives CASSLEAGPGANVLTF.

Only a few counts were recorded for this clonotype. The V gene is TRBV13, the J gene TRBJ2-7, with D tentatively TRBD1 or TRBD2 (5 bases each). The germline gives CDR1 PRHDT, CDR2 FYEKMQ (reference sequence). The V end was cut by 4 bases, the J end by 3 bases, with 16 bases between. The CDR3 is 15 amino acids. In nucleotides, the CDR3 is TGTGCCAGCAGCTCCGAGGGGCACGGTATCTACGAGCAGTACTTC. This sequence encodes CASSSEGHGIYEQYF.

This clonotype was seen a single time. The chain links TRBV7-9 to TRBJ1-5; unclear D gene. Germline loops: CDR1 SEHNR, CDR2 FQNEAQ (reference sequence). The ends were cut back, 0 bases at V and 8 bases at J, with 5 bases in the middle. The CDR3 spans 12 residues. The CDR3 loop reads CASSLALEPQHF. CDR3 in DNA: TGTGCCAGCAGCTTAGCGCTGGAGCCCCAGCATTTT.